The 10 T cell receptor beta chains below all came from one sample that was sequenced in a study of human T cells and chemical hapten exposure. Time point meaning: pre-sensitization, week 0. Treatment reported: therapeutic diphenylcyclopropenone sensitization with weekly scalp DPC. TCRdb re-derived calls from the RACE reads in MiXCR, one entry per CDR3 protein. The data contain about 68,000 distinct CDR3 sequences, approximately 11% of them singletons. The specimen was whole blood, collected in connection with sensitization to the hapten diphenylcyclopropenone (DPC). The receptors derive from a woman in her 50s with alopecia areata. Some clones in this sample may be carry-over from other donors' samples.

The V and J genes are TRBV7-9 and TRBJ1-6; 9 bases match TRBD1. Germline lookup yields CDR1 SEHNR and CDR2 FQNEAQ (reference sequence). V shed 5 bases, J shed 10 bases, and the junction held 9 bases outside the gene matches. The length of the CDR3 is 15 residues. Here the CDR3 DNA reads TGTGCCAGCAGCCACCAAGGACAGGGGATCTCACCCCTCCACTTT. Translation: CASSHQGQGISPLHF.

V gene TRBV19 combines with J gene TRBJ2-1; D is possibly TRBD2 (6 bases). This CDR3 has 14 residues. Germline V lookup: CDR1 LNHDA, CDR2 SQIVND (reference sequence). V shed 7 bases and J shed 5 bases, with 15 bases lying between them. CDR3 in amino acids: CASNAAGWDNEQFF. The DNA for the CDR3 is TGTGCCAGTAATGCAGCGGGTTGGGACAATGAGCAGTTCTTC.

Ten or more counts support this clonotype. This rearrangement joins TRBV7-2 to TRBJ2-6; D is tentatively TRBD1 or TRBD2 (6 bases each). This CDR3 spans 17 amino acids. Germline V gene data show CDR1 as SGHTA and CDR2 as FQGNSA. Between the trimmed V and J ends, which lost 2 bases and 1 base, there was a span of 12 bases. The CDR3 loop reads CASSLRGHNSGANVLTF. CDR3 in DNA: TGTGCCAGCAGCTTACGGGGGCATAATTCTGGGGCCAACGTCCTGACTTTC.

On this clonotype itself: This sequence may be a read error, since a much larger clone differs from it by one base. The chain carries TRBV11-2 and TRBJ2-1, with 8 positions matching TRBD1. This CDR3 spans 14 amino acids. Germline CDR1 and CDR2: SGHAT and FQNNGV. CDR3 amino acids: CSSSSGQGHNEQFF. CDR3 in DNA: TGTTCCAGCAGCTCCGGACAGGGCCACAATGAGCAGTTCTTC.

At least ten counts were recorded for this clonotype. This rearrangement joins TRBV7-9 to TRBJ2-1; 13 nucleotides align to TRBD2. Trimming cost V 0 bases and J 7 bases; bases outside gene matches: 6. Germline V gene sequence: CDR1 SEHNR, CDR2 FQNEAQ (reference sequence). There are 17 residues in the CDR3. CDR3 region: CASSLAGTSGTRNEQFF. The CDR3 DNA reads as TGTGCCAGCAGCTTAGCCGGGACTAGCGGGACCAGAAATGAGCAGTTCTTC.

This clonotype came up a few times. The chain recombines TRBV3-1 with TRBJ2-7; 8 nucleotides agree with TRBD2. The CDR3 contains 13 residues. The V gene's germline CDR1 is LGHDT and CDR2 YNNKEL (reference sequence). Trimming cost V 8 bases and J 6 bases; bases outside gene matches: 9. The CDR3 spells CASRRAGGGEQYF. For the CDR3, the DNA is TGTGCCAGCCGGAGGGCGGGAGGAGGCGAGCAGTACTTC.

The chain couples TRBV10-2 to TRBJ1-5, with no clear D. The length of the CDR3 is 13 residues. The germline V and J ends were trimmed by 10 bases and 0 bases, with 10 bases remaining between them. CDR1 and CDR2 (germline): WSHSY, SAAADI. The CDR3 sequence is CATSDNSNQPQHF. The CDR3 DNA follows: TGCGCCACCTCCGACAATAGCAATCAGCCCCAGCATTTT.

This clonotype was seen more than once but under ten times. This chain links TRBV30 with TRBJ1-1; no clear D. Germline loops: CDR1 GTSNPN, CDR2 SVGIG (reference sequence). The germline V and J ends were trimmed by 8 bases and 4 bases, with 17 bases remaining between them. The CDR3 runs to 13 residues. CDR3 DNA sequence: TGTGCCGCAAACCAGGCGGCTACCACTGAAGCTTTCTTT. As protein: CAANQAATTEAFF. The full variable domain, rest sourced from reference TRBV30 and TRBJ1-1, is SQTIHQWPATLVQPVGSPLSLECTVEGTSNPNLYWYRQAAGRGLQLLFYSVGIGQISSEVPQNLSASRPQDRQFILSSKKLLLSDSGFYLCAANQAATTEAFFGQGTRLTVV.

This chain joins TRBV9 and TRBJ2-5; TRBD2 agrees at 10 bases. The germline CDR1 and CDR2 sequences are SGDLS and YYNGEE. V lost 0 bases, J lost 5 bases, and 4 bases stayed unmatched. The CDR3 covers 15 residues. CDR3 loop: CASSVELAGWETQYF. The CDR3 DNA reads TGTGCCAGCAGCGTAGAACTAGCGGGATGGGAGACCCAGTACTTC.

This clonotype was picked up many times. Here the CDR3 reads CSAGIRVGEQYF. In nucleotides, the CDR3 is TGCAGTGCTGGGATCAGGGTGGGGGAGCAGTACTTC. The V and J genes are TRBV20-1 and TRBJ2-7; the D gene is possibly TRBD1 (5 bases). Germline loops: CDR1 DFQATT, CDR2 SNEGSKA (reference sequence). V lost 5 bases and J lost 7, with 15 bases in between. The CDR3 is 12 amino acids.